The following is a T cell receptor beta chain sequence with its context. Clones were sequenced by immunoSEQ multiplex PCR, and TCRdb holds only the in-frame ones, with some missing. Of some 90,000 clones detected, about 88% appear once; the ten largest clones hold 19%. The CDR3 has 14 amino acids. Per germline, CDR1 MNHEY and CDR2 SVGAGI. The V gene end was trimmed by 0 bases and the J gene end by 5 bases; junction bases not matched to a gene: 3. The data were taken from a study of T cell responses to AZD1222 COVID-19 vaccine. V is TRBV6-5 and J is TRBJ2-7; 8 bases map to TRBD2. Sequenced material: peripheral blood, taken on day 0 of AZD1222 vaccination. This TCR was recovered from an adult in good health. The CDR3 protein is CASSYSPGGDEQYF. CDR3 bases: TGTGCCAGCAGTTACTCCCCCGGGGGGGACGAGCAGTACTTC.